This is a list of T cell receptor beta chains from one sample in a study of cytomegalovirus exposure and HLA in healthy donors. The assay was immunoSEQ multiplex PCR, and TCRdb's table has in-frame clones only and misses some. The top ten hold roughly 1.4% of the sample, which has 150,000 to 200,000 clones, roughly three quarters seen once. Sequencing was performed on PBMCs. The receptors stem from a woman in her forties or fifties in good health and CMV-seronegative. Both conserved end residues are part of each CDR3. The order of the fields is J gene, clone size, CDR3 length, V gene, D gene, CDR3 protein, CDR3 DNA. The D gene is left open where the match is weak. Clone size is stated in some rows and not others, as once, few, many or a class when expanded.

>TRBJ2-7|NA|14|TRBV5-4|TRBD1
CASSLGQGGYEQYF
TGTGCCAGCAGCTTGGGACAGGGGGGCTACGAGCAGTACTTC
>TRBJ2-1|NA|14|TRBV11-2|TRBD2
CASGTSGIYNEQFF
TGTGCCAGCGGGACTAGCGGAATTTACAATGAGCAGTTCTTC
>TRBJ1-2|NA|13|TRBV5-8|TRBD1
CASSVDRDYGYTF
TGTGCCAGCAGCGTGGACAGGGACTATGGCTACACCTTC
>TRBJ1-2|few|15|TRBV9|TRBD1
CASSVGTGVNYGYTF
TGTGCCAGCAGCGTAGGGACAGGGGTAAACTATGGCTACACCTTC
>TRBJ1-3|NA|15|TRBV15|NA
CATSRDQGLGNTIYF
TGTGCCACCAGCAGAGATCAGGGGCTTGGAAACACCATATATTTT
>TRBJ1-3|NA|13|TRBV6-1|NA
CASSEGTVNTIYF
TGTGCCAGCAGTGAAGGGACAGTCAACACCATATATTTT
>TRBJ1-6|NA|16|TRBV7-2|NA
CASSPVPSSYNSPLHF
TGTGCCAGCAGCCCCGTCCCCAGCTCCTATAATTCACCCCTCCACTTT
>TRBJ1-1|NA|13|TRBV7-9|NA
CASSPDTNTEAFF
TGTGCCAGCAGCCCAGACACGAACACTGAAGCTTTCTTT
>TRBJ1-2|NA|13|TRBV7-9|TRBD1
CASSPDRVYGYTF
TGTGCCAGCAGCCCGGACAGGGTGTATGGCTACACCTTC
>TRBJ2-1|NA|17|TRBV10-2|TRBD2
CASSESGRTSGLNEQFF
TGCGCCAGCAGTGAGTCAGGAAGGACTAGCGGATTGAATGAGCAGTTCTTC
>TRBJ1-1|NA|15|TRBV7-2|NA
CASSRSLTGTTEAFF
TGTGCCAGCAGCCGTTCATTAACAGGGACCACTGAAGCTTTCTTT
>TRBJ2-6|NA|16|TRBV7-8|NA
CASSLEIGVGANVLTF
TGTGCCAGCAGCTTAGAGATAGGGGTTGGGGCCAACGTCCTGACTTTC
>TRBJ1-6|NA|19|TRBV7-2|TRBD1
CASSQHLNSPGQGLTPLHF
TGTGCCAGCAGCCAACACTTAAATTCACCGGGACAGGGTTTAACACCCCTCCACTTT
>TRBJ1-5|few|13|TRBV19|TRBD1
CASRGQPNQPQHF
TGTGCCAGTAGGGGACAGCCCAATCAGCCCCAGCATTTT
>TRBJ2-7|NA|15|TRBV7-2|TRBD2
CASSLAGTSGNEQYF
TGTGCCAGCAGCTTAGCAGGGACTAGCGGGAACGAGCAGTACTTC
>TRBJ2-3|NA|15|TRBV4-1|NA
CASSPFRGSTDTQYF
TGCGCCAGCAGCCCGTTCAGGGGTAGCACAGATACGCAGTATTTT
>TRBJ1-5|NA|13|TRBV18|TRBD1
CASSDRGNQPQHF
TGTGCCAGCTCCGACAGGGGAAATCAGCCCCAGCATTTT
>TRBJ2-5|NA|11|TRBV6-6|TRBD1
CASSSDREQYF
TGTGCCAGCAGTTCGGACAGGGAGCAGTACTTC
>TRBJ2-5|NA|14|TRBV19|TRBD2
CASTLSGGVGTQYF
TGTGCCAGTACCCTGAGCGGGGGGGTAGGGACCCAGTACTTC
>TRBJ2-7|few|15|TRBV6-6|NA
CASSYLTGITYEQYF
TGTGCCAGCAGTTACCTAACGGGGATTACCTACGAGCAGTACTTC
>TRBJ2-6|NA|15|TRBV6-1|TRBD1
CASPGQGSGANVLTF
TGTGCCAGTCCGGGACAGGGCTCTGGGGCCAACGTCCTGACTTTC
>TRBJ1-3|NA|15|TRBV6-5|NA
CASRMGLNSGNTIYF
TGTGCCAGCAGAATGGGACTGAACTCTGGAAACACCATATATTTT
>TRBJ1-2|NA|15|TRBV27|NA
CASSSLNRVRYGYTF
TGTGCCAGCAGTTCCCTAAACAGGGTGCGGTATGGCTACACCTTC
>TRBJ2-3|NA|18|TRBV2|NA
CASSEPGGGVPSTDTQYF
TGTGCCAGCAGTGAACCTGGCGGGGGCGTTCCGAGCACAGATACGCAGTATTTT
>TRBJ2-7|once|16|TRBV5-1|TRBD2
CASSLDGGLNSYEQYF
TGCGCCAGCAGCTTGGACGGGGGGTTAAACTCCTACGAGCAGTACTTC
>TRBJ1-5|NA|13|TRBV25-1|NA
CASSESSNQPQHF
TGTGCCAGCAGTGAATCAAGCAATCAGCCCCAGCATTTT
>TRBJ1-1|few|14|TRBV4-1|NA
CASSHLRDTTEAFF
TGCGCCAGCAGCCATCTTCGGGACACCACTGAAGCTTTCTTT
>TRBJ2-3|NA|13|TRBV19|NA
CASSIPGRDTQYF
TGTGCCAGTAGTATCCCAGGGAGGGATACGCAGTATTTT
>TRBJ2-7|NA|15|TRBV12-2|NA
CASRFIGGSSYEQYF
TGTGCAAGTCGCTTTATTGGCGGGAGCTCCTACGAGCAGTACTTC
>TRBJ2-7|once|18|TRBV28|TRBD2
CASSSLFYTGGPSYEQYF
TGTGCCAGCAGTTCCCTTTTCTATACGGGGGGTCCCTCCTACGAGCAGTACTTC
>TRBJ2-5|NA|15|TRBV5-1|TRBD2
CASSLDATSTETQYF
TGCGCCAGCAGCTTGGATGCGACTAGCACTGAGACCCAGTACTTC
>TRBJ2-5|once|17|TRBV10-3|NA
CAISELKLQGRKETQYF
TGTGCCATCAGTGAGCTTAAGCTACAGGGGAGGAAGGAGACCCAGTACTTC
>TRBJ2-3|NA|16|TRBV5-1|NA
CASSIRSGTSTDTQYF
TGCGCCAGCAGCATCCGATCCGGGACTAGCACAGATACGCAGTATTTT
>TRBJ2-3|once|17|TRBV7-9|NA
CASSPPRGTQSSDTQYF
TGTGCCAGCAGCCCCCCACGGGGGACGCAAAGCAGCGATACGCAGTATTTT
>TRBJ2-1|NA|15|TRBV7-2|TRBD1
CASSLGSGGGNEQFF
TGTGCCAGCAGCTTAGGGTCAGGGGGTGGCAATGAGCAGTTCTTC
>TRBJ2-1|NA|15|TRBV27|NA
CASKRGAPSYNEQFF
TGTGCCAGCAAACGGGGGGCTCCCTCCTACAATGAGCAGTTCTTC
>TRBJ2-2|NA|16|TRBV15|NA
CATSSRLVSNTGELFF
TGTGCCACCAGCAGCAGACTAGTATCGAACACCGGGGAGCTGTTTTTT
>TRBJ1-2|NA|16|TRBV5-6|TRBD1
CASSSRDRGVFYGYTF
TGTGCCAGCAGCTCAAGAGACAGGGGAGTATTCTATGGCTACACCTTC
>TRBJ2-5|once|14|TRBV10-3|TRBD1
CAISEPDRGETQYF
TGTGCCATCAGTGAGCCGGACAGGGGAGAGACCCAGTACTTC
>TRBJ1-4|few|16|TRBV19|TRBD1
CASSGSRGTDGEKLFF
TGTGCCAGTAGTGGATCCCGGGGGACAGATGGCGAAAAACTGTTTTTT
>TRBJ1-2|NA|14|TRBV16|NA
CASSPIEWSYGYTF
TGTGCCAGCAGCCCCATCGAGTGGTCCTATGGCTACACCTTC
>TRBJ1-2|NA|16|TRBV27|NA
CASSPLAAKGDYGYTF
TGTGCCAGCAGTCCACTAGCGGCAAAGGGGGACTATGGCTACACCTTC
>TRBJ1-2|NA|15|TRBV4-3|NA
CASSQEAVEFYGYTF
TGCGCCAGCAGCCAAGAGGCCGTGGAGTTCTATGGCTACACCTTC
>TRBJ2-3|once|15|TRBV28|NA
CASTPPQGTTDTQYF
TGTGCCAGCACCCCGCCCCAGGGGACCACAGATACGCAGTATTTT
>TRBJ1-5|NA|17|TRBV15|NA
CATSRGWSGKSNQPQHF
TGTGCCACCAGCAGAGGTTGGTCAGGGAAGAGCAATCAGCCCCAGCATTTT
>TRBJ2-7|few|14|TRBV5-1|TRBD1
CASSSRDRGNTQYF
TGCGCCAGCAGCTCCCGGGACAGGGGGAACACGCAGTACTTC
>TRBJ2-7|NA|14|TRBV15|NA
CATSRDWGPYEQYF
TGTGCCACCAGCAGAGACTGGGGCCCCTACGAGCAGTACTTC
>TRBJ1-2|NA|12|TRBV7-3|NA
CASSLRGSGYTF
TGTGCCAGCAGCTTAAGGGGCTCTGGCTACACCTTC
>TRBJ2-3|NA|18|TRBV5-1|TRBD2
CASSLVLTSGRETDTQYF
TGCGCCAGCAGCTTGGTTTTGACTAGCGGGAGAGAGACAGATACGCAGTATTTT
>TRBJ1-1|few|14|TRBV18|NA
CASLSGAGSTEAFF
TGTGCCAGCTTATCAGGGGCTGGTAGCACTGAAGCTTTCTTT
>TRBJ1-4|few|15|TRBV2|NA
CASSVLGATNEKLFF
TGTGCCAGCAGTGTGCTGGGCGCAACTAATGAAAAACTGTTTTTT
>TRBJ2-1|NA|14|TRBV7-7|TRBD2
CASSAGTSGDEQFF
TGTGCTAGCAGCGCCGGGACTAGCGGGGATGAGCAGTTCTTC
>TRBJ1-1|NA|14|TRBV18|NA
CASSSEQGNTEAFF
TGTGCCAGCTCATCCGAACAGGGAAACACTGAAGCTTTCTTT
>TRBJ1-2|NA|14|TRBV6-5|TRBD1
CASRTGGPHYGYTF
TGTGCCAGCCGAACAGGGGGCCCCCACTATGGCTACACCTTC
>TRBJ2-2|NA|14|TRBV7-9|NA
CASSLASVTGELFF
TGTGCCAGCAGCTTAGCATCCGTTACCGGGGAGCTGTTTTTT